A selection of T cell receptor beta chains follows, all from one sample in a study of T-cell reconstitution after alpha-beta-depleted transplantation in children. TCRdb re-derived calls from the PCR reads in MiXCR, one entry per CDR3 protein. The sample gives some 830,000 distinct CDR3 sequences, roughly 15% of which show up once; roughly 5% is in the top ten. The input for sequencing was PBMCs, mostly from graft donor cells, taken 360 days after TCRalphabeta/CD19-depleted stem cell transplant. The source is a male patient aged 10-17 years who had a stem cell transplant for acute lymphoblastic leukemia, so the T cells may come from the graft donor. CDR3s include the opening cysteine and the closing phenylalanine or tryptophan. Fields, in order: V gene, J gene, clone size, CDR3 length, D gene, CDR3 protein, CDR3 DNA. A D gene is named only where the DNA matches it firmly. Rows may omit the clone size; those that give it use once, few, many or a size class.

TRBV5-1,TRBJ2-1,few,15,TRBD2,CASSLEAGVPHEQFF,TGCGCCAGCAGCTTGGAAGCGGGAGTCCCCCATGAGCAGTTCTTC
TRBV7-3,TRBJ2-1,NA,14,NA,CASSLGMRTNEQFF,TGTGCCAGCAGCTTAGGGATGAGAACCAATGAGCAGTTCTTC
TRBV5-1,TRBJ1-2,NA,19,TRBD1,CASRPPGQGASRTNYGYTF,TGCGCCAGCAGGCCACCGGGACAGGGGGCAAGTAGGACTAACTATGGCTACACCTTC
TRBV29-1,TRBJ2-1,once,12,NA,CSVVLSYNEQFF,TGCAGCGTAGTTCTATCCTACAATGAGCAGTTCTTC
TRBV11-1,TRBJ2-2,NA,20,TRBD2,CASNPLPGLEGRSAPGELFF,TGTGCCAGCAACCCATTACCGGGACTAGAAGGTCGCAGTGCCCCCGGGGAGCTGTTTTTT
TRBV12-3/TRBV12-4,TRBJ1-5,few,15,TRBD1,CASRRQGYSNQPQHF,TGTGCCAGCAGACGACAGGGTTATAGCAATCAGCCCCAGCATTTT
TRBV29-1,TRBJ2-1,NA,14,NA,CSARGVRARNEQFF,TGCAGCGCGAGGGGGGTCAGGGCCAGAAATGAGCAGTTCTTC
TRBV4-1,TRBJ2-1,NA,15,TRBD2,CASSQVSGRQHEQFF,TGCGCCAGCAGCCAGGTTAGCGGGAGGCAACATGAGCAGTTCTTC
TRBV20-1,TRBJ2-2,NA,15,TRBD2,CSASGTSGNTGELFF,TGCAGTGCTAGCGGCACTAGCGGAAACACCGGGGAGCTGTTTTTT
TRBV21-1,TRBJ2-1,NA,18,NA,CATLATLLAPKGLNEQFF,TGTGCCACCCTCGCTACGCTTTTAGCCCCCAAGGGCCTGAATGAGCAGTTCTTC
TRBV20-1,TRBJ2-5,NA,16,NA,CSVYRGLLLYQETQYF,TGCAGTGTTTACAGGGGACTGCTTCTGTACCAAGAGACCCAGTACTTC
TRBV18,TRBJ2-1,once,13,NA,CASSPDRNNEQFF,TGTGCCAGCTCACCGGACAGAAACAATGAGCAGTTCTTC
TRBV12-3/TRBV12-4,TRBJ2-1,NA,13,NA,CASGSRLYNEQFF,TGTGCCAGCGGGTCCCGACTTTACAATGAGCAGTTCTTC
TRBV5-1,TRBJ2-7,NA,13,NA,CASSGASSNEQYF,TGCGCCAGCAGTGGCGCTAGCAGTAACGAGCAGTACTTC
TRBV27,TRBJ2-3,NA,15,TRBD2,CASSLSSGISDTQYF,TGTGCCAGCAGTTTGAGTAGCGGGATATCAGATACGCAGTATTTT
TRBV3-1,TRBJ1-5,NA,15,NA,CASSQGYSQKQPQHF,TGTGCCAGCAGCCAAGGGTATAGCCAGAAACAGCCCCAGCATTTT
TRBV12-3/TRBV12-4,TRBJ1-2,many,14,TRBD1,CASSSSDRVNGYTF,TGTGCCAGCAGTTCCTCGGACAGGGTTAATGGCTACACCTTC
TRBV6-5,TRBJ1-2,NA,16,NA,CASSHQGLTLTYGYNF,TGTGCCAGCAGTCACCAAGGACTGACTCTAACCTATGGCTACAACTTC
TRBV12-5,TRBJ2-7,once,14,NA,CASGQGLGAYEQYF,TGTGCTAGTGGCCAAGGGCTAGGCGCCTACGAGCAGTACTTC
TRBV10-1,TRBJ2-1,NA,16,TRBD2,CASSERFASGGNEQFF,TGCGCCAGCAGTGAGAGATTTGCTAGCGGGGGGAATGAGCAGTTCTTC
TRBV20-1,TRBJ2-5,many,14,TRBD2,CSANRLAGRETQYF,TGCAGTGCCAATCGACTAGCGGGACGAGAGACCCAGTACTTC
TRBV29-1,TRBJ1-1,many,12,NA,CSVDGRNTEAFF,TGCAGCGTTGACGGGAGGAACACTGAAGCTTTCTTT
TRBV12-3/TRBV12-4,TRBJ2-1,many,14,NA,CASSLRPVGNEQFF,TGTGCCAGCAGTTTACGTCCAGTGGGCAATGAGCAGTTCTTC
TRBV9,TRBJ2-3,NA,12,NA,CASSMSTDTQYF,TGTGCCAGCAGCATGAGCACAGATACGCAGTATTTT
TRBV19,TRBJ2-5,NA,15,TRBD1,CASSPPGTGTETQYF,TGTGCCAGTAGTCCTCCCGGGACAGGGACAGAGACCCAGTACTTC
TRBV6-1,TRBJ2-1,NA,14,NA,CASTAGLLNDEQFF,TGTGCCAGCACGGCGGGACTCCTGAATGATGAGCAGTTCTTC
TRBV18,TRBJ2-1,few,19,TRBD2,CASSPPGLAGPGSYNEQFF,TGTGCCAGCTCACCACCAGGACTAGCGGGTCCAGGCTCCTACAATGAGCAGTTCTTC
TRBV12-3/TRBV12-4,TRBJ2-1,many,14,NA,CASSLATSYNEQFF,TGTGCCAGCAGCCTAGCCACCTCCTACAATGAGCAGTTCTTC
TRBV27,TRBJ2-1,few,22,TRBD2,CASSLSIVLTSGRLSSYNEQFF,TGTGCCAGCAGTTTATCTATAGTATTGACTAGCGGGAGGCTCAGCTCCTACAATGAGCAGTTCTTC
TRBV12-3/TRBV12-4,TRBJ2-5,many,16,TRBD1,CASSFMVTGVTETQYF,TGTGCCAGCAGTTTCATGGTGACAGGGGTTACAGAGACCCAGTACTTC
TRBV19,TRBJ1-1,once,13,NA,CASLKGLNAEAFF,TGTGCCAGCCTTAAAGGGTTGAACGCTGAAGCTTTCTTT
TRBV4-1,TRBJ1-1,few,16,TRBD1,CASSPGQGALTTEAFF,TGCGCCAGCAGCCCAGGACAGGGGGCTTTGACGACTGAAGCTTTCTTT
TRBV12-5,TRBJ2-6,NA,20,NA,CASGLAPWGDNPPRAHVLTF,TGTGCTAGTGGTTTGGCTCCCTGGGGAGACAACCCCCCTCGGGCCCACGTCCTGACTTTC
TRBV30,TRBJ2-7,few,14,TRBD1,CAWSEDRVIHEQYF,TGTGCCTGGAGTGAAGACAGGGTTATCCACGAGCAGTACTTC
TRBV5-1,TRBJ2-1,few,15,TRBD2,CASRRMTSGSDEQFF,TGCGCCAGCAGACGGATGACTAGCGGGAGCGATGAGCAGTTCTTC
TRBV7-8,TRBJ1-5,many,16,NA,CASSQRPVEGNQPQHF,TGTGCCAGCAGCCAGAGGCCCGTGGAGGGCAATCAGCCCCAGCATTTT
TRBV9,TRBJ2-7,NA,11,NA,CASSAGTRQYF,TGTGCCAGCAGCGCAGGGACAAGGCAGTACTTC
TRBV19,TRBJ2-1,few,12,NA,CASSLVRSEQFF,TGTGCCAGTAGCCTCGTCCGGAGTGAGCAGTTCTTC
TRBV11-2,TRBJ2-1,NA,16,NA,CASSLDQVLVGSEQFF,TGTGCCAGCAGCTTAGATCAGGTTTTAGTCGGGAGTGAGCAGTTCTTC
TRBV6-1,TRBJ2-7,NA,14,TRBD1,CASEKDRVSYEQYF,TGTGCCAGCGAGAAGGACAGGGTATCCTACGAGCAGTACTTC